The source of this TCR beta chain is a study of T cells in Graves' hyperthyroidism and ophthalmopathy. The source material, RNA transcripts, was used to amplify TCR beta CDR3 regions. Initially, a first-round RT-PCR of the TCR CDR3 employed the HTBI primer set. Each CDR3 protein is one row after TCRdb ran MiXCR on the multiplex PCR reads. Among roughly 400,000 distinct CDR3 sequences listed, around 16% were seen once. The CDR3 covers 13 residues. The ends lost 7 bases at V and 7 bases at J; junction bases unmatched: 8. Per the germline V gene, CDR1 is SGHRS and CDR2 is YFSETQ. The table lists this clonotype with many counts.

The sequenced sample was blood. The genes are TRBV5-1 and TRBJ2-1, with TRBD1 identical over 7 bases. The receptor comes from a young woman with Graves' hyperthyroidism that later progressed to Graves' ophthalmopathy. The CDR3 region has the DNA TGCGCCAGCGCCACAGGGGTACGTAATGAGCAGTTCTTC. This codes for CASATGVRNEQFF.